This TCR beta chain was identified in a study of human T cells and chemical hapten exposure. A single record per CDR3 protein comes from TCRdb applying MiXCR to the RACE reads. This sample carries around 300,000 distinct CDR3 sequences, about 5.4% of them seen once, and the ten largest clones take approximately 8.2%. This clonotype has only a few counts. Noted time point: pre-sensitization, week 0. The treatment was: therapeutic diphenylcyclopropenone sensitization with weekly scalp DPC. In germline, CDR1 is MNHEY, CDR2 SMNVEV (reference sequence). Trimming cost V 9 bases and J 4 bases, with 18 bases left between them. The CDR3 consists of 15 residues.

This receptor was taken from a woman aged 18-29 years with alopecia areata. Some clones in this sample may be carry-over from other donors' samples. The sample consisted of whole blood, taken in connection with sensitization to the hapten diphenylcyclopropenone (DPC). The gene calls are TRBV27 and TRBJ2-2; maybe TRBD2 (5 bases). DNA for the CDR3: TGTGCCAGTCTTCCAATAGGAGGCAGCACCGGGGAGCTGTTTTTT. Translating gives CASLPIGGSTGELFF.